This T cell receptor beta chain was sequenced during a study of cytomegalovirus exposure and HLA in healthy donors. The PCR ran on 60 Vbeta and 13 Jbeta primers. Assay used: immunoSEQ multiplex PCR; TCRdb lists only in-frame clones, some missing. Of more than 100,000 clones in the sample, roughly 70% were seen once. The CDR3 runs to 14 residues. V was cut by 0 bases and J by 2 bases, with 4 bases left in between. CDR1 is MGHRA, CDR2 YSYEKL, per germline. Study findings and constraints: Later analysis showed most CMV-associated TCR beta chains appearing HLA-restricted.

In regard to this clone: The antigen remains unidentified.

The receptor was isolated from a woman aged 45-65 years in good health and CMV-seronegative. Sequences were obtained from PBMCs. The chain carries TRBV4-1 and TRBJ2-2; D is undetermined. CDR3 nucleotides: TGCGCCAGCAGCCAAGACAGAAACACCGGGGAGCTGTTTTTT. Amino acids: CASSQDRNTGELFF.